This TCR beta chain was sequenced for a study of shared clonotypes between healthy human individuals. As for the study in general: CD4 naive and CD4 memory each took three plates per donor, while CD8 naive took two and CD8 memory one.

Points on this clone: Its antigen is unknown.

Germline lookup yields CDR1 SGHNT and CDR2 YYREEE (reference sequence). The CDR3 has 15 amino acids. V lost 0 bases, J lost 4 bases, and 4 bases stayed unmatched. Sequencing was performed with immunoSEQ multiplex PCR; in TCRdb, only in-frame clones are kept and a portion is missing. The sample records over a million clones, 75% to 80% being singletons. General observations from the study: Four donors showed sharing of approximately 5% of naive CD4 clonotypes.

This rearrangement joins TRBV5-4 to TRBJ2-7, with 10 bases lining up with TRBD1. Sequenced: memory CD4+ T cells from PBMCs. Documented subset: CD45RA-negative fraction. The origin of this receptor is a young man in good health. Some clones in this sample may be carry-over from other donors' samples. The CDR3 nucleotides read TGTGCCAGCAGCTTGGGGGGACAGGGGAATTACGAGCAGTACTTC. This encodes CASSLGGQGNYEQYF.